This entry describes one T cell receptor (beta chain). No antigen is known for it. Primers for the PCR totalled 60 Vbeta and 13 Jbeta. The table came from immunoSEQ multiplex PCR; TCRdb's copy has only in-frame clones and leaves some out. Of about 65,000 clones in the sample, approximately 82% were seen once. Looked up from germline, CDR1 is MDHEN and CDR2 is SYDVKM. The CDR3 consists of 14 residues. With V trimmed by 6 bases and J by 0 bases, 5 bases remained unmatched. The source of the sample is a study of cytomegalovirus exposure and HLA in healthy donors. General study results and limits: Excluded: some indistinguishable V segments such as TRBV6-2 and TRBV6-3. TCR beta V segments were, for the most part, productive about 87% or about 30% of the time in an earlier analysis. Reportedly, fewer N-insertions than the approximately 700-donor mean appeared in an Asian-associated ancestry cluster in a later analysis.

The sequencing input was PBMCs. The receptor was derived from a girl aged 10-17 years in good health and CMV-seropositive. This chain uses TRBV28 with TRBJ2-7, with 7 bases that match TRBD1. This CDR3 is CASSPGTASYEQYF. The CDR3 bases are TGTGCCAGCAGCCCCGGGACAGCCTCCTACGAGCAGTACTTC.